Listed below are T cell receptor beta chains from one sample, sequenced in a study of cytomegalovirus exposure and HLA in healthy donors. Sequencing used immunoSEQ multiplex PCR; TCRdb keeps in-frame clones, though not all of them. Of under 50,000 clones in the sample, under 95% were seen once. Input material: PBMCs. Receptors originate from a woman aged 18-29 years in good health and CMV-seronegative. Both conserved end residues are part of each CDR3. The D gene is left open where the match is weak. Expanded clones are given a class, and other clones once, few, many or no size at all.

>.|TRBV5-1|TRBJ1-1|.
TGCGCCAGCAGTCCTAGGGACTCGAACACTGAAGCTTTCTTT
CASSPRDSNTEAFF
>TRBD1|TRBV15|TRBJ1-2|.
TGTGCCACCAGCAGAGATAGGGACAGGGCCAACTATGGCTACACCTTC
CATSRDRDRANYGYTF
>TRBD2|TRBV18|TRBJ2-7|.
TGTGCCAGCTCACCAGCTAGCGGGGGGCCGGCCTACGAGCAGTACTTC
CASSPASGGPAYEQYF
>TRBD2|TRBV5-6|TRBJ2-3|.
TGTGCCAGCAGCACCGGAGCGGGAGCCACAGATACGCAGTATTTT
CASSTGAGATDTQYF
>.|TRBV19|TRBJ2-1|once
TGTGCCAGTAGTACTACGCGTTACAATGAGCAGTTCTTC
CASSTTRYNEQFF
>TRBD1|TRBV28|TRBJ2-2|.
TGTGCCAGCAGTCCCGGACAGGGGCGTTCCGGGGAGCTGTTTTTT
CASSPGQGRSGELFF
>TRBD1|TRBV28|TRBJ2-6|.
TGTGCCAGCGCGACAGGGGTCCTCTCTGGGGCCAACGTCCTGACTTTC
CASATGVLSGANVLTF
>.|TRBV18|TRBJ2-3|.
TGTGCCAGCTCACCACTGAAGGCTCAGGGGGATACGCAGTATTTT
CASSPLKAQGDTQYF
>.|TRBV29-1|TRBJ1-1|.
TGCAGCGTCACCCGGATGGAGGACACTGAAGCTTTCTTT
CSVTRMEDTEAFF
>.|TRBV28|TRBJ1-1|.
TGTGCCAGCAGTTTACCTTTCGGGGGGGGTGCTTTCTTT
CASSLPFGGGAFF
>.|TRBV29-1|TRBJ1-2|.
TGCAGCGTTGAAGCCTACCCGCCCGGCTACACCTTC
CSVEAYPPGYTF
>.|TRBV21-1|TRBJ1-1|.
TGTGCCAGCAGCATGCCGACGGGGAGGACTGAAGCTTTCTTT
CASSMPTGRTEAFF
>.|TRBV5-1|TRBJ1-1|.
TGCGCCAGCAGCGAAACAAGGGGGACTGAAGCTTTCTTT
CASSETRGTEAFF
>TRBD1|TRBV5-4|TRBJ2-1|.
TGTGCCAGCAGCTTGGCAGGGACAGGGAGGACGAATGAGCAGTTCTTC
CASSLAGTGRTNEQFF
>TRBD2|TRBV28|TRBJ2-4|.
TGTGCCAGCAGTTTACAGACTAGCGGGGGTAGACAGTACTTC
CASSLQTSGGRQYF
>TRBD2|TRBV30|TRBJ2-4|.
TGTGCCGGGAGGGGCACCTATGGAGCCAAAAACATTCAGTACTTC
CAGRGTYGAKNIQYF
>.|TRBV2|TRBJ2-5|.
TGTGCCAGCAGTGAAGCGCTTGGGGAGGTTGGAGAGACCCAGTACTTC
CASSEALGEVGETQYF
>TRBD1|TRBV6-5|TRBJ1-2|.
TGTGCCAGCACCCATACGCAGGGGGCAAGGGATGGCTACACCTTC
CASTHTQGARDGYTF
>.|TRBV4-1|TRBJ2-7|.
TGCGCCAGCAGCCTAAGCGGTGAGAACGAGCAGTACTTC
CASSLSGENEQYF
>.|TRBV10-3|TRBJ2-3|.
TGTGCCATCAGTGGGAAGTCAGGGGCCACAGATACGCAGTATTTT
CAISGKSGATDTQYF
>.|TRBV5-5|TRBJ1-2|.
TGTGCCAGCAGCTCCAGGGGACCCTATGGCTACACCTTC
CASSSRGPYGYTF
>TRBD2|TRBV7-9|TRBJ2-1|.
TGTGCCAGCAGCTATGCTAGCGGGAATGAGCAGTTCTTC
CASSYASGNEQFF
>TRBD1|TRBV6-4|TRBJ1-5|.
TGTGCCAGCAGTCTACAGGGGGGTAGCAATCAGCCCCAGCATTTT
CASSLQGGSNQPQHF
>TRBD2|TRBV28|TRBJ2-7|.
TGTGCCAGCAGTTTACGGGTCGGGAAGGGACTAGGCGAGCAGTACTTC
CASSLRVGKGLGEQYF
>TRBD1|TRBV5-6|TRBJ1-5|.
TGTGCCAGCAGCTTGAGAGGACAGGAGGTAGATCAGCCCCAGCATTTT
CASSLRGQEVDQPQHF
>.|TRBV9|TRBJ1-1|.
TGTGCCAGCAGCGAGGGAGGGATCCGCACTGAAGCTTTCTTT
CASSEGGIRTEAFF
>.|TRBV19|TRBJ1-6|.
TGTGCCAGTAGTCCCCAAAAAGAGGGAGGTTCACCCCTCCACTTT
CASSPQKEGGSPLHF
>.|TRBV9|TRBJ2-7|once
TGTGCCAGCAGCGGAGGGGGCCTCTCTAGCGACGAGCAGTGCTTC
CASSGGGLSSDEQCF
>.|TRBV5-3|TRBJ2-7|.
TGTGCCAGAAGCTTGGGGCGGGGTTTTTTTTACGAGCAGTACTTC
CARSLGRGFFYEQYF
>TRBD1|TRBV28|TRBJ1-6|.
TGTGCCAGCAGCCCCGGACAGGGTTTGCCACCCCTCCACTTT
CASSPGQGLPPLHF
>.|TRBV2|TRBJ2-2|.
TGTGCCAGCAGTGGAGGGACAACTACCGGGGAGCTGTTTTTT
CASSGGTTTGELFF
>.|TRBV4-1|TRBJ2-5|once
TGCGCCAGCAGCCAAGATCCAGGGCAAGAGACCCAGTACTTC
CASSQDPGQETQYF
>.|TRBV5-4|TRBJ2-7|.
TGTGCCAGCAGCTTGGTGGGGGAGGATTACGAGCAGTACTTC
CASSLVGEDYEQYF
>TRBD2|TRBV10-3|TRBJ2-2|.
TGTGCCATCAGTGCTTCTAGCGGGATGTCGAACACCGGGGAGCTGTTTTTT
CAISASSGMSNTGELFF
>.|TRBV5-1|TRBJ1-3|.
TGCGCCAGCAGCTTGGGTCCCAACTCTGGAAACACCATATATTTT
CASSLGPNSGNTIYF
>TRBD2|TRBV18|TRBJ2-7|.
TGTGCCAGCTCACCCGGACTAGCGGAGGGATACGAGCAGTACTTC
CASSPGLAEGYEQYF
>.|TRBV7-3|TRBJ1-6|.
TGTGCCAGCAGCCCGCGGGACGGTAATCTCCTCCACTTT
CASSPRDGNLLHF
>.|TRBV18|TRBJ1-5|.
TGTGCCAGCTCACTTAACAATCAGCCCCAGCATTTT
CASSLNNQPQHF
>TRBD1|TRBV11-2|TRBJ1-6|.
TGTGCCAGCAGCTTACAAACAGGGGGCAATTCACCCCTCCACTTT
CASSLQTGGNSPLHF
>.|TRBV5-1|TRBJ1-4|.
TGCGCCAGCAGCCAAACACCAGGGGTTTATACTAATGAAAAACTGTTTTTT
CASSQTPGVYTNEKLFF
>TRBD2|TRBV5-1|TRBJ2-7|.
TGCGCCAGCAGCCGTGGGACTAGCGGTTCCTACGAGCAGTACTTC
CASSRGTSGSYEQYF
>.|TRBV28|TRBJ2-7|.
TGTGCCAGCAGTTCGGACTGGCGGTACGAGCAGTACTTC
CASSSDWRYEQYF
>.|TRBV7-2|TRBJ2-1|.
TGTGCCAGCAGCACCCCAGGGAGAGCGGGTAGGGGCAATGAGCAGTTCTTC
CASSTPGRAGRGNEQFF
>TRBD1|TRBV11-2|TRBJ2-7|.
TGTGCCAGCAGCTTCCCAGGGGGTACCTACGAGCAGTACTTC
CASSFPGGTYEQYF
>.|TRBV7-9|TRBJ1-1|.
TGTGCCAGCAGCCAACCCCAAGCCACTGAAGCTTTCTTT
CASSQPQATEAFF
>.|TRBV7-3|TRBJ2-1|.
TGTGCCAGCAGCCTAAGTAGCGGCCCGAAGTTCTTC
CASSLSSGPKFF
>.|TRBV2|TRBJ2-6|.
TGTGCCAGCAGTGACCCTGGGTACAGCTCTGGGGCCAACGTCCTGACTTTC
CASSDPGYSSGANVLTF
>TRBD1|TRBV5-1|TRBJ2-7|.
TGCGCCAGCAGCTTTGGACAGGGAAGTTACTACGAGCAGTACTTC
CASSFGQGSYYEQYF
>TRBD2|TRBV2|TRBJ2-1|.
TGTGCCAGCAGTGAAACTAGCGGGGGGGGCCTGGGGGAGCAGTTCTTC
CASSETSGGGLGEQFF
>TRBD1|TRBV4-1|TRBJ1-4|.
TGCGCCAGCAGCCAAGTCTCACAGGGGGCAAACGAAAAACTGTTTTTT
CASSQVSQGANEKLFF
>.|TRBV20-1|TRBJ2-2|.
TGCAGTGCGAGGGTCACCGGGGAGCTGTTTTTT
CSARVTGELFF
>.|TRBV7-3|TRBJ2-2|once
TGTGCCAGCAGTCAAATGGGGAGTAGTGCCGGGGAGCTGTTTTTT
CASSQMGSSAGELFF
>.|TRBV5-6|TRBJ1-1|.
TGTGCCAGCAGCTTGGGATTAGAAATGAACACTGAAGCTTTCTTT
CASSLGLEMNTEAFF
>TRBD1|TRBV19|TRBJ1-6|.
TGTGCCAGTAGTGTACAGACAGGGGGATATAATTCACCCCTCCACTTT
CASSVQTGGYNSPLHF
>TRBD1|TRBV5-4|TRBJ2-2|.
TGTGCCAGCAGCGGACATTGGACAGGGGGGACGAACACCGGGGAGCTGTTTTTT
CASSGHWTGGTNTGELFF
>TRBD2|TRBV6-1|TRBJ2-7|once
TGTGCCACCGGATTTCGGACTAGCAACGAGCAGTACTTC
CATGFRTSNEQYF
>.|TRBV11-2|TRBJ2-3|.
TGTGCCAGCAGCCGGACAGCCGGCACAGATACGCAGTATTTT
CASSRTAGTDTQYF
>.|TRBV27|TRBJ1-2|.
TGTGCCAGCAGTCCCCTTTCGGGGGGGTCCTATGGCTACACCTTC
CASSPLSGGSYGYTF
>TRBD1|TRBV7-8|TRBJ1-2|.
TGTGCCAGCAGCTCAGCGGGACAGTGGAGGGGATATGACGGCTACACCTTC
CASSSAGQWRGYDGYTF